One and the same sample provided the 28 T cell receptor beta chains below, sequenced in a study of response to subunit inactivated influenza vaccine. A single record per CDR3 protein comes from TCRdb applying MiXCR to the RT-PCR reads. The sample has around 650,000 distinct CDR3 sequences; 15% to 19% are singletons. The specimen was PBMCs from blood, collected less than 13 days after vaccination. The receptors stem from a man aged 50 to 59 who received an inactivated influenza vaccine.

The DNA of the CDR3 is TGTGCCAGCAGCCGATCCCCCCCCCTCTCTGGAAACACCATATATTTT. It yields the protein CASSRSPPLSGNTIYF. V usage is TRBV7-2 and J usage is TRBJ1-3, with D hard to call. V shed 5 bases and J shed 0 bases, with 14 bases lying between them. The length of the CDR3 is 16 residues. Germline V lookup: CDR1 SGHTA, CDR2 FQGNSA.

The chain employs TRBV7-2 and TRBJ2-7, with 8 bases aligning to TRBD2. The CDR3 extends over 15 amino acids. Germline lookup yields CDR1 SGHTA and CDR2 FQGNSA. V was clipped by 4 bases and J by 1 base; unmatched bases: 6. The CDR3 here is CASSSWAGGSYEQYF. CDR3 DNA sequence: TGTGCCAGCAGCTCCTGGGCGGGAGGTTCCTACGAGCAGTACTTC.

The chain combines TRBV12-3 or TRBV12-4 with TRBJ1-2; TRBD1 might be the D (6 bases). This CDR3 has 16 residues. The ends were cut back, 7 bases at V and 8 bases at J, with 26 bases in the middle. Here the CDR3 reads CASTPWQGLPEGGYTF. As DNA, the CDR3 is TGTGCCAGCACCCCGTGGCAGGGGCTACCGGAGGGCGGCTACACCTTC.

This clonotype occurred a few times. The chain couples TRBV27 to TRBJ1-2, with 8 bases matching TRBD1. The CDR3 spans 14 residues. CDR1 MNHEY and CDR2 SMNVEV come from the germline V gene (reference sequence). The junction had 9 bases not matched to a gene; V was cut back by 5 bases and J by 7 bases. DNA for the CDR3: TGTGCCAGCAGTGGAATTTCAGGGGGCGGTGGCTACACCTTC. Its translation: CASSGISGGGGYTF.

This clonotype came up a few times. The chain employs TRBV29-1 and TRBJ1-2; weak D call: TRBD1 (6 bases). The CDR3 is 13 residues long. V was trimmed by 6 bases and J by 4 bases, leaving 15 bases between them. CDR1 and CDR2 from the germline V gene are SQVTM and ANQGSEA. CDR3 sequence: CSVGTGTSYGYTF. The DNA of the CDR3 is TGCAGCGTGGGAACAGGGACTAGCTATGGCTACACCTTC. Together with reference TRBV29-1 and TRBJ1-2, the CDR3 gives the full variable domain: SAVISQKPSRDICQRGTSLTIQCQVDSQVTMMFWYRQQPGQSLTLIATANQGSEATYESGFVIDKFPISRPNLTFSTLTVSNMSPEDSSIYLCSVGTGTSYGYTFGSGTRLTVV.

The chain uses TRBV27 and TRBJ2-6; D gene unclear. V lost 3 bases and J lost 0, with 12 bases in between. CDR3 length: 17 residues. Germline V gene lookup returns CDR1 MNHEY and CDR2 SMNVEV (reference sequence). This CDR3 is CASSFLLRSSGANVLTF. CDR3 in DNA: TGTGCCAGCAGTTTCTTACTTCGGAGCTCTGGGGCCAACGTCCTGACTTTC.

The V call is TRBV20-1, the J call TRBJ2-3; TRBD1 or TRBD2 may be the D gene (5 bases each). Germline CDR1 and CDR2: DFQATT and SNEGSKA (reference sequence). The CDR3 is 12 amino acids. V dropped 6 bases and J dropped 12 bases, with 19 bases sitting between them. The CDR3 region is CSADSGTSGQYF. CDR3 coding DNA: TGCAGTGCCGACTCCGGGACGTCAGGCCAGTATTTT.

This clonotype was recorded many times. The V call is TRBV12-3 or TRBV12-4, the J call TRBJ1-2; possibly TRBD1 for D (5 bases). V lost 6 bases, J lost 9 bases, and 14 bases lay in between. The CDR3 has 12 residues. The CDR3 DNA follows: TGTGCCAGCAGGCCCTCGGGGGTTCGCTACACCTTC. As protein: CASRPSGVRYTF.

This clonotype was counted many times. The J gene is TRBJ2-1, the V gene TRBV5-1, with 7 bases matching TRBD2. CDR1 and CDR2 (germline): SGHRS, YFSETQ. V was pared by 2 bases and J by 2 bases, with 7 bases of the junction left unmatched. The CDR3 runs 16 residues. CDR3 DNA sequence: TGCGCCAGCAGCTTTCGAGCTAGCGGAGCCTACAATGAGCAGTTCTTC. Protein: CASSFRASGAYNEQFF. Filled out from reference TRBV5-1 and TRBJ2-1, the complete variable domain reads KAGVTQTPRYLIKTRGQQVTLSCSPISGHRSVSWYQQTPGQGLQFLFEYFSETQRNKGNFPGRFSGRQFSNSRSEMNVSTLELGDSALYLCASSFRASGAYNEQFFGPGTRLTVL.

This clonotype has ten or more counts. This chain connects TRBV7-2 to TRBJ2-5; 7 nucleotides match TRBD2. The ends lost 4 bases at V and 4 bases at J; junction bases unmatched: 6. The germline V gene encodes CDR1 SGHTA and CDR2 FQGNSA. This CDR3 is 14 amino acids long. The CDR3 region has the DNA TGTGCCAGCAGCTACCGGGACTACTCAGAGACCCAGTACTTC. Translated, it gives CASSYRDYSETQYF.

This chain links TRBV7-2 with TRBJ2-1, with D tentatively TRBD2 (6 bases). V dropped 1 base and J dropped 4 bases, with 14 bases sitting between them. The CDR3 contains 16 residues. Germline values: CDR1 SGHTA, CDR2 FQGNSA. The chain's CDR3 is CASSLEGLTPYNEQFF. In nucleotides, the CDR3 is TGTGCCAGCAGCTTAGAGGGACTGACACCATACAATGAGCAGTTCTTC.

This clonotype was counted ten times or more. This chain uses TRBV20-1 with TRBJ2-7; the D is unclear. Deletions cut 0 bases from V and 0 bases from J, with 6 bases between. The CDR3 covers 13 residues. Germline CDR1 and CDR2: DFQATT and SNEGSKA (reference sequence). CDR3 sequence (DNA): TGCAGTGCTAGAGACCCTAGCTCCTACGAGCAGTACTTC. This codes for CSARDPSSYEQYF.

The rearrangement links TRBV7-2 to TRBJ1-6, with D uncertain. The CDR3 length is 11 residues. Germline V gene sequence: CDR1 SGHTA, CDR2 FQGNSA. V gave up 4 bases and J gave up 14 bases, with 9 bases separating them. In DNA, the CDR3 is TGTGCCAGCAGCTCCCATTCGGCCCTCCACTTT. Amino acids: CASSSHSALHF.

The V and J genes are TRBV7-6 and TRBJ2-2; D is uncertain. From germline, CDR1 is SGHVS and CDR2 FNYEAQ. The length of the CDR3 is 16 residues. Trimming took off 1 base at V and 0 bases at J, with 9 bases between the two ends. The CDR3 protein is CASSLVRVANTGELFF. CDR3 coding DNA: TGTGCCAGCAGCTTAGTACGTGTTGCGAACACCGGGGAGCTGTTTTTT.

This clonotype has a handful of counts. This chain uses TRBV12-3 or TRBV12-4 with TRBJ1-5; D call uncertain. The CDR3 covers 16 residues. Deletions cut 3 bases from V and 0 bases from J, with 12 bases between. DNA of the CDR3: TGTGCCAGCAGTTTTAGGAGGGCTTATAGCAATCAGCCCCAGCATTTT. Translation: CASSFRRAYSNQPQHF.

The rearrangement joins TRBV10-3 to TRBJ2-5; D may match TRBD1 or TRBD2 (5 bases each). Per the germline V gene, CDR1 is ENHRY and CDR2 is SYGVKD. Trimming took off 9 bases at V and 1 base at J, with 9 bases between the two ends. This CDR3 has 12 amino acids. This CDR3 is CAISGTQETQYF. CDR3 DNA sequence: TGTGCCATTTCCGGGACCCAAGAGACCCAGTACTTC.

A few counts support this clonotype. This rearrangement joins TRBV7-9 to TRBJ2-1; weak D call: TRBD1 (6 bases). V lost 4 bases, J lost 3 bases, and 16 bases lay in between. CDR1 is SEHNR and CDR2 is FQNEAQ in the germline V gene (reference sequence). The CDR3 contains 16 residues. The CDR3 is CASSSDYRAFYNEQFF. CDR3 DNA: TGTGCCAGCAGCTCCGACTACAGGGCTTTCTACAATGAGCAGTTCTTC.

This clonotype was recorded a few times. J is TRBJ2-7 and V is TRBV27; 15 bases align to TRBD2. Germline V lookup: CDR1 MNHEY, CDR2 SMNVEV (reference sequence). The CDR3 has 18 residues. Losses at the gene ends were 4 bases for V and 4 bases for J; bases not matched to a gene: 11. The CDR3 region is CASSSAGLAGGSGYEQYF. The CDR3 coding sequence is TGTGCCAGCAGTTCTGCCGGACTAGCGGGAGGGTCCGGGTACGAGCAGTACTTC.

The chain links TRBV6-2 or TRBV6-3 to TRBJ2-5, with TRBD1 matching 8 bases. V trimming: 1 base; J trimming: 4 bases; junction bases outside the gene matches: 5. The CDR3 is 15 amino acids. Germline V gene lookup returns CDR1 MNHEY and CDR2 SVGEGT. CDR3 residues: CASSYFRGRRETQYF. DNA for the CDR3: TGTGCCAGCAGTTACTTCAGGGGGCGGCGAGAGACCCAGTACTTC.

This clonotype came up a few times. The chain employs TRBV6-1 and TRBJ2-7; 11 nucleotides match TRBD1. V was pared by 7 bases and J by 2 bases, with 16 bases of the junction left unmatched. This CDR3 has 18 residues. The germline CDR1 and CDR2 sequences are MNHNS and SASEGT. The CDR3 reads CASKKSGTGGLRAYEQYF. The CDR3 DNA is TGTGCCAGCAAAAAATCCGGGACAGGGGGACTACGGGCCTACGAGCAGTACTTC.

This clonotype was detected only a few times. This chain uses TRBV7-6 with TRBJ2-1; D could derive from TRBD1 or TRBD2 (7 bases each). Looked up from germline, CDR1 is SGHVS and CDR2 is FNYEAQ. This CDR3 spans 15 amino acids. Trimming removed 3 bases at V and 8 bases at J, with 17 bases between. The CDR3 here is CASSFPGQRDDEQFF. CDR3 DNA sequence: TGTGCCAGCAGCTTTCCGGGACAGCGGGATGATGAGCAGTTCTTC.

This clonotype was counted at least ten times. The chain joins TRBV29-1 to TRBJ2-1; no clear D. CDR3 size: 11 residues. V lost 3 bases and J lost 4, with 4 bases in between. Germline assignment: CDR1 SQVTM and CDR2 ANQGSEA. The CDR3 here is CSVDRYNEQFF. The CDR3 DNA reads as TGCAGCGTTGACCGGTACAATGAGCAGTTCTTC.

The chain employs TRBV7-2 and TRBJ2-2; 8 bases fit TRBD1. This CDR3 comprises 15 residues. Germline CDR1 SGHTA, CDR2 FQGNSA. V was clipped by 2 bases and J by 7 bases; unmatched bases: 6. The CDR3 sequence is CASSLTRTGFGELFF. DNA of the CDR3: TGTGCCAGCAGCTTAACCCGGACAGGGTTCGGGGAGCTGTTTTTT.

The chain employs TRBV27 and TRBJ2-1; 10 nucleotides match TRBD1. The CDR3 runs 15 residues. From germline, CDR1 is MNHEY and CDR2 SMNVEV (reference sequence). Germline trimming cut 8 bases from V and 7 bases from J; bases unmatched to any gene: 11. The CDR3 region has the DNA TGTGCCAGCGGAATGACAGGGGGCTTAGGTAATGAGCAGTTCTTC. Its protein product is CASGMTGGLGNEQFF.

V usage is TRBV5-5 and J usage is TRBJ2-1; D gene uncertain. The CDR3 totals 16 residues. Germline V gene data show CDR1 as SGHKS and CDR2 as YYEKEE (reference sequence). The V end was cut by 7 bases, the J end by 0 bases, with 17 bases between. The CDR3 protein is CASYRLGDSSYNEQFF. As DNA, the CDR3 is TGTGCCAGCTACCGTCTAGGCGATAGCTCCTACAATGAGCAGTTCTTC.

This clonotype has ten or more counts. This CDR3 reads CASSFRDTNTGELFF. The CDR3, as DNA: TGTGCCAGCAGCTTCAGGGATACGAACACCGGGGAGCTGTTTTTT. The chain recombines TRBV5-6 with TRBJ2-2; possibly TRBD1 for D (5 bases). V was pared by 2 bases and J by 0 bases, with 8 bases between. Germline-derived CDR1 and CDR2 are SGHDT and YYEEEE. The CDR3 covers 15 residues.

This clonotype has a handful of counts. This rearrangement joins TRBV10-3 to TRBJ1-6, with a possible D match to TRBD1 (6 bases). V lost 6 bases and J 5 bases, leaving 11 bases between the germline ends. The CDR3 loop spans 14 amino acids. Germline V lookup: CDR1 ENHRY, CDR2 SYGVKD. CDR3 bases: TGTGCCATCAGAGACGGACAGAATAATTCACCCCTCCACTTT. This translates into CAIRDGQNNSPLHF.

This clonotype was counted only a few times. The chain is built from TRBV28 and TRBJ2-5; D ambiguous. CDR1 and CDR2 from the germline V gene are MDHEN and SYDVKM. The CDR3 totals 13 residues. V shed 6 bases and J shed 8 bases, with 16 bases lying between them. The CDR3 region has the DNA TGTGCCAGCAGGCCACGAAAATATCAAACCCAGTACTTC. Translation gives CASRPRKYQTQYF.